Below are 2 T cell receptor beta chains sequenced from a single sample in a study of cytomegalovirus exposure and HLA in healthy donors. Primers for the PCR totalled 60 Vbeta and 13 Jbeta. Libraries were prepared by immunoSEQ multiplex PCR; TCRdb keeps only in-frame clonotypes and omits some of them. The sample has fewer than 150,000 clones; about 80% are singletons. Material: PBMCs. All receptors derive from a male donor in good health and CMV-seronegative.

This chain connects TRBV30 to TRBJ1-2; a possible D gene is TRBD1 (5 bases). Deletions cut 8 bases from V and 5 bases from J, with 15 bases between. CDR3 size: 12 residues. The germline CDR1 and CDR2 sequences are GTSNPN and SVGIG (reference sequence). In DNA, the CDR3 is TGTGCCCTCGTCAGGGATCTGTATGGCTACACCTTC. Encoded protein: CALVRDLYGYTF.

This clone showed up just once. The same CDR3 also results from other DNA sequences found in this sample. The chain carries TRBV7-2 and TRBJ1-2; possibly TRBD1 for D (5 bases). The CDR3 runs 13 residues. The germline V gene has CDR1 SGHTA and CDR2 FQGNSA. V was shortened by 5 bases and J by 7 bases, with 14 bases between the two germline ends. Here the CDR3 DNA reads TGTGCCAGCAGCCGCCAGGGTCTAGTTGGCTACACCTTC. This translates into CASSRQGLVGYTF.